One and the same sample provided the 31 T cell receptor beta chains below, sequenced in a study of post-analysis software for immune sequencing data (dated by TCRdb to 2014 to 2015). General findings and caveats noted by the study authors: Roughly 5 TRBV segments, including TRBV5-6, TRBV5-1 and TRBV20-1, were significantly more frequent in patients than controls.

Their antigen targets remain unknown. The protocol used for the library was PCR. The sequencer was an Illumina HiSeq 2500. Unique molecular identifiers were incorporated into TCR beta cDNA libraries to reduce PCR and sequencing biases. The public sequencing data were trimmed at Q25 with fastp and processed into clonotypes with MiXCR by TCRdb, which kept only in-frame beta chains. Duplicate CDR3 protein sequences are folded into a single record with the most common DNA and genes. Within this sample are hundreds of thousands of distinct CDR3 sequences, with roughly 27% of them counted one time only. Jointly, the top ten make up about 0.5% of the sample. The sample consisted of blood. The receptors were gathered from a girl between 5 and 17 years old with multiple sclerosis.

This clonotype was picked up a small number of times. A junction boundary mismatches the germline segment, possibly from a read error. J is TRBJ2-7 and V is TRBV7-9; TRBD2 agrees at 12 bases. Germline-derived CDR1 and CDR2 are SEHNR and FQNEAQ (reference sequence). CDR3 size: 15 residues. Written as DNA, the CDR3 is TGTGCCTGCAGCCCAACTAGCGGGAGGATCTACGAGCAGTACTTC. It encodes CACSPTSGRIYEQYF.

This rearrangement joins TRBV5-1 to TRBJ2-5, with D possibly matching TRBD1 (6 bases). Germline CDR1 reads SGHRS; CDR2 reads YFSETQ. The CDR3 spans 16 residues. V lost 0 bases and J 3 bases, leaving 15 bases between the germline ends. CDR3 sequence reads: CASSLAAGSGEETQYF. CDR3 nucleotide sequence: TGCGCCAGCAGCTTGGCCGCAGGGTCAGGGGAAGAGACCCAGTACTTC.

This clonotype was seen a handful of times. The chain carries TRBV5-1 and TRBJ2-5, with TRBD1 matching over 9 bases. CDR1 and CDR2 (germline): SGHRS, YFSETQ. The junction had 4 bases not matched to a gene; V was cut back by 0 bases and J by 1 base. CDR3 length: 16 residues. The CDR3 DNA reads as TGCGCCAGCAGCTTGGGACCGGGACAGGGCCAAGAGACCCAGTACTTC. It translates to CASSLGPGQGQETQYF.

Concerning this clonotype: The CDR3 does not close with the conserved phenylalanine or tryptophan, likely indicating a read error. The chain recombines TRBV29-1 with TRBJ2-1, with D possibly matching TRBD2 (6 bases). This CDR3 region has 13 residues. The germline V and J ends were trimmed by 8 bases and 3 bases, with 14 bases remaining between them. Germline CDR1 and CDR2: SQVTM and ANQGSEA. The CDR3 DNA reads as TGCAGCAATTACAGGAGGGGCTACAATGAGCAGTTCTTA. Translating it yields CSNYRRGYNEQFL.

The chain recombines TRBV28 with TRBJ2-5, with 7 bases aligning to TRBD1. The J call may not be correct, given that the DNA end is closer to TRBJ2-7. Looked up from germline, CDR1 is MDHEN and CDR2 is SYDVKM. The CDR3 spans 20 residues. Written as DNA, the CDR3 is TGTGCCAGCAGTTGGAGAGGTAGGGGGCGCCCGGGCGAGAGAACCTACGAGCAGTACTTC. Translation gives CASSWRGRGRPGERTYEQYF.

This clonotype came up once. The CDR3 carries no conserved terminal phenylalanine or tryptophan, so it likely arises from a read error. The genes are TRBV14 and TRBJ2-3; D not certain. CDR3 length: 12 amino acids. V gave up 1 base and J gave up 4 bases, with 3 bases separating them. The germline V gene has CDR1 SGHDN and CDR2 FVKESK. Here the CDR3 reads CASSQVPDTQYC. The DNA of the CDR3 is TGTGCCAGCAGCCAAGTCCCAGATACGCAGTATTGT.

V usage is TRBV6-8 and J usage is TRBJ1-5, with D possibly matching TRBD1 (6 bases). Per the germline V gene, CDR1 is MNHGY and CDR2 is SAAAGT. Deletions cut 5 bases from V and 2 bases from J, with 16 bases between. The CDR3 is 16 residues long. The CDR3 nucleotides read TGTGCCAGCAGTAACACAGGGAGGGCTGGCAATCAGCCCCAGCATTTT. Residues: CASSNTGRAGNQPQHF.

This chain connects TRBV7-9 to TRBJ1-2; 9 bases align to TRBD1. The CDR3 contains 15 residues. Trimming at V came to 4 bases and at J to 6 bases, leaving 9 bases not matched to a gene. Germline loops: CDR1 SEHNR, CDR2 FQNEAQ (reference sequence). The DNA of the CDR3 is TGTGCCAGCAGCTACCCCCCGGGACAGGGTAATGGCTACACCTTC. It encodes CASSYPPGQGNGYTF.

The genes are TRBV7-9 and TRBJ2-2; no firm D call. Trimming cost V 2 bases and J 6 bases, with 10 bases left between them. The germline CDR1 and CDR2 sequences are SEHNR and FQNEAQ (reference sequence). The CDR3 runs 14 residues. The CDR3 region is CASSLSQTAGELFF. CDR3 nucleotides: TGTGCCAGCAGCTTATCCCAGACCGCCGGGGAGCTGTTTTTT.

There are a few counts of this clonotype. The chain combines TRBV6-5 with TRBJ2-5, with TRBD2 as a possible D gene (6 bases). V gave up 7 bases and J gave up 1 base, with 19 bases separating them. The CDR3 contains 16 residues. CDR1 and CDR2 from the germline V gene are MNHEY and SVGAGI. The DNA for the CDR3 is TGTGCCAGCACCCAAGGGGCGGGGCTGATCCAAGAGACCCAGTACTTC. Amino acid sequence: CASTQGAGLIQETQYF.

The rearrangement joins TRBV6-1 to TRBJ2-1; D is possibly TRBD2 (6 bases). The end of the DNA is better explained by TRBJ2-7, so the J call may be wrong. Germline loops: CDR1 MNHNS, CDR2 SASEGT. This CDR3 spans 16 amino acids. The CDR3 nucleotides are TGTGCCAGCAGTGACCCGGTGCGGGACGGCACCTACGAGCAGTACTTC. Residues: CASSDPVRDGTYEQYF.

This clonotype was counted ten times or more. This chain links TRBV7-2 with TRBJ2-7, with 9 bases fitting TRBD2. Germline CDR1 reads SGHTA; CDR2 reads FQGNSA. V trimming: 5 bases; J trimming: 3 bases; junction bases outside the gene matches: 8. The CDR3 extends over 15 amino acids. The CDR3 region has the DNA TGTGCCAGCAGCCCCCCGGGACTAGCAGGCTACGAGCAGTACTTC. Protein sequence: CASSPPGLAGYEQYF.

V is TRBV10-3 and J is TRBJ2-5, with a weak D call TRBD1 (6 bases). The CDR3 sequence is 15 residues long. V was shortened by 5 bases and J by 11 bases, with 24 bases between the two germline ends. CDR1 and CDR2 from the germline V gene are ENHRY and SYGVKD. CDR3 amino acids: CAISNRDILSYGQYF. DNA of the CDR3: TGTGCCATCAGTAACCGGGACATACTGTCTTACGGGCAGTACTTC.

With respect to this clonotype: One junction end disagrees with the germline gene, perhaps due to a read error. This chain connects TRBV24-1 to TRBJ2-5, with TRBD1 matching over 8 bases. The germline V gene encodes CDR1 KGHDR and CDR2 SFDVKD. The CDR3 contains 12 residues. The CDR3 DNA is TGCGCCACCAACGGACAGGGTAGGGAGCAATACTTC. Translating it yields CATNGQGREQYF.

This sequence joins TRBV2 and TRBJ1-5; D may be TRBD1 (5 bases). The CDR3 has 18 residues. Germline CDR1 reads SNHLY; CDR2 reads FYNNEI. Trimming shortened V by 7 bases and J by 0 bases, and 22 bases separated the two germline ends. The DNA of the CDR3 is TGTGCCAGCAATCCGGGGCTACGCACCTTTTATAGCAATCAGCCCCAGCATTTT. Its translation: CASNPGLRTFYSNQPQHF.

This clonotype was counted only a few times. The J gene is TRBJ2-6, the V gene TRBV5-1; no firm D call. The V gene's germline CDR1 is SGHRS and CDR2 YFSETQ. CDR3 length equals 17 residues. Trimming stripped 4 bases from V and 4 bases from J, with 18 bases between. The CDR3 region has the DNA TGCGCCAGCAGCACCTCTCCGGGTTCGGGCGGGGCCAACGTCCTGACTTTC. Encoded protein: CASSTSPGSGGANVLTF.

This clonotype was counted a few times. The CDR3 bases are TGTGCCAGCAGCCAAGCCTTCGGGTTTAACTATGGCTACACCTTC. Amino acids: CASSQAFGFNYGYTF. This chain uses TRBV14 with TRBJ1-2; D call uncertain. This CDR3 is built from 15 residues. V dropped 1 base and J dropped 1 base, with 10 bases sitting between them. Germline CDR1 is SGHDN and CDR2 is FVKESK. Full variable domain (remainder filled in from reference TRBV14 and TRBJ1-2): EAGVTQFPSHSVIEKGQTVTLRCDPISGHDNLYWYRRVMGKEIKFLLHFVKESKQDESGMPNNRFLAERTGGTYSTLKVQPAELEDSGVYFCASSQAFGFNYGYTFGSGTRLTVV.

Only a few counts were recorded for this clonotype. The chain couples TRBV12-3 or TRBV12-4 to TRBJ2-2; perhaps D is TRBD1 or TRBD2 (7 bases each). V lost 5 bases to trimming and J lost 6 bases, with 22 bases between them. The CDR3 extends over 17 amino acids. CDR3 sequence: CASSHPGLRGRAGELFF. The CDR3 DNA reads as TGTGCCAGCAGTCACCCAGGGCTCAGGGGGAGGGCCGGGGAGCTGTTTTTT.

In the case of this clonotype: A much larger clone lies a single base off, so this may be a read error. This rearrangement joins TRBV29-1 to TRBJ2-7; the D call may be TRBD1 or TRBD2 (5 bases each). CDR3 length equals 13 residues. Germline assignment: CDR1 SQVTM and CDR2 ANQGSEA. With 1 base removed from V and 7 bases from J, the gap between germline ends came to 14 bases. CDR3 coding DNA: TGCAGCGTTGAAGGGGGGAAGTACAATGAGCAGTACTTC. Its translation: CSVEGGKYNEQYF.

The chain joins TRBV20-1 to TRBJ2-1; D not certain. From germline, CDR1 is DFQATT and CDR2 SNEGSKA (reference sequence). The CDR3 has 12 residues. Trimming cost V 6 bases and J 6 bases, with 12 bases left between them. The CDR3 DNA reads TGCAGTGCAAGACCCCATGTCAATGAGCAGTTCTTC. It translates to CSARPHVNEQFF.

At least ten counts were recorded for this clonotype. The rearrangement joins TRBV4-1 to TRBJ2-1; D is uncertain. The CDR3 has 14 amino acids. Germline CDR1 is MGHRA and CDR2 is YSYEKL. Trimming took 1 base from V and 0 from J, leaving 4 bases between them. CDR3 nucleotide sequence: TGCGCCAGCAGCCAAGGAAACTCCTACAATGAGCAGTTCTTC. Its protein product is CASSQGNSYNEQFF.

The gene calls are TRBV6-1 and TRBJ1-6; no clear D. The CDR3 is made up of 17 amino acids. CDR1 and CDR2 from the germline V gene are MNHNS and SASEGT. V lost 2 bases and J lost 0, with 11 bases in between. CDR3 protein: CASSERMGSSYNSPLHF. The CDR3 DNA follows: TGTGCCAGCAGTGAACGGATGGGGAGCTCCTATAATTCACCCCTCCACTTT.

This chain links TRBV7-9 with TRBJ1-6; possibly TRBD1 for D (5 bases). The CDR3 extends over 17 amino acids. CDR1 is SEHNR, CDR2 FQNEAQ, per germline (reference sequence). The ends were cut back, 1 base at V and 7 bases at J, with 17 bases in the middle. Written as DNA, the CDR3 is TGTGCCAGCAGCTTAGGAGGGGCGGGGGTCGGAAATTCACCCCTCCACTTT. This translates into CASSLGGAGVGNSPLHF.

The chain carries TRBV29-1 and TRBJ1-1; TRBD1 is a possible D gene (6 bases). The CDR3 is made up of 13 amino acids. Trimming shortened V by 7 bases and J by 3 bases, and 15 bases separated the two germline ends. CDR1 and CDR2 (germline): SQVTM, ANQGSEA. For the CDR3, the DNA is TGCAGCGGCGCCCAGGGGCTTGACACTGAAGCTTTCTTT. It codes for CSGAQGLDTEAFF.

This chain joins TRBV5-1 and TRBJ2-1; D might be TRBD1 or TRBD2, each matching 5 bases. Germline values: CDR1 SGHRS, CDR2 YFSETQ. There are 13 residues in the CDR3. V dropped 3 bases and J dropped 9 bases, with 13 bases sitting between them. The CDR3 DNA reads as TGCGCCAGCAGCTGGGGGAAAGAGTGTGAGCAGTTCTTC. This translates into CASSWGKECEQFF. Full variable domain (rest looked up from reference TRBV5-1 and TRBJ2-1): KAGVTQTPRYLIKTRGQQVTLSCSPISGHRSVSWYQQTPGQGLQFLFEYFSETQRNKGNFPGRFSGRQFSNSRSEMNVSTLELGDSALYLCASSWGKECEQFFGPGTRLTVL.

This clonotype occurred a few times. The rearrangement links TRBV7-9 to TRBJ1-4; D ambiguous. The CDR3 consists of 16 residues. CDR1 is SEHNR and CDR2 is FQNEAQ in the germline V gene (reference sequence). Trimming pared 1 base from V and 0 bases from J, leaving 9 bases between. CDR3 DNA sequence: TGTGCCAGCAGCTTAGGACAAAGCCCAACTAATGAAAAACTGTTTTTT. This sequence encodes CASSLGQSPTNEKLFF.

The CDR3 loop reads CSAPPVSGQETQYF. CDR3 bases: TGCAGTGCCCCCCCCGTGAGCGGCCAAGAGACCCAGTACTTC. This chain uses TRBV20-1 with TRBJ2-5; D perhaps matches TRBD2 (5 bases). The CDR3 consists of 14 residues. V was clipped by 6 bases and J by 1 base, with 15 bases between them. Germline V gives CDR1 DFQATT, CDR2 SNEGSKA (reference sequence).

The chain carries TRBV28 and TRBJ2-7; 10 bases are a match to TRBD2. This CDR3 has 14 residues. Trimming cost V 6 bases and J 3 bases; bases outside gene matches: 5. Germline CDR1 reads MDHEN; CDR2 reads SYDVKM. CDR3 coding DNA: TGTGCCAGCAGCCTAAGCGGGAGGGGCTACGAGCAGTACTTC. It specifies CASSLSGRGYEQYF.

The rearrangement links TRBV20-1 to TRBJ2-7, with TRBD2 identical over 8 bases. CDR1 is DFQATT, CDR2 SNEGSKA, per germline (reference sequence). This CDR3 spans 14 amino acids. V shed 6 bases, J shed 7 bases, and the junction held 14 bases outside the gene matches. The CDR3 loop reads CSAPPRGRSKEQYF. The CDR3 nucleotides are TGCAGTGCCCCCCCCCGCGGGAGGTCTAAAGAGCAGTACTTC.

This sequence joins TRBV7-8 and TRBJ2-4; tentatively, D is TRBD1 or TRBD2 (5 bases each). The J call is uncertain, as TRBJ2-7 better fits the DNA end. This CDR3 contains 14 residues. The V gene's germline CDR1 is SGHVS and CDR2 FQNEAQ. CDR3 loop: CASSFRQGDYEQYF. The CDR3 DNA sequence: TGTGCCAGCAGCTTCCGGCAGGGAGACTACGAGCAGTACTTC.

This clonotype was detected once. The rearrangement uses TRBV5-6 and TRBJ1-5; D remains ambiguous. The CDR3 has 16 amino acids. Germline CDR1 SGHDT, CDR2 YYEEEE. V was trimmed by 2 bases and J by 0 bases, leaving 12 bases between them. In DNA form, the CDR3 reads TGTGCCAGCAGCTTCTTTGGGCGACTTAGCAATCAGCCCCAGCATTTT. Protein product: CASSFFGRLSNQPQHF.